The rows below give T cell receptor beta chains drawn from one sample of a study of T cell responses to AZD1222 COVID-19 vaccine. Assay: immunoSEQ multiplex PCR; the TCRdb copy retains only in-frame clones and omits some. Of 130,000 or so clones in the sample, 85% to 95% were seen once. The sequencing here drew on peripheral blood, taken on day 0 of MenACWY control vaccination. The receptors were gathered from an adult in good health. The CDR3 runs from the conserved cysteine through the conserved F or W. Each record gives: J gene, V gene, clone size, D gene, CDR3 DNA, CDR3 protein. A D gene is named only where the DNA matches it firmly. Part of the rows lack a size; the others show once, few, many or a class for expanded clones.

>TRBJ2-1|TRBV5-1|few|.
TGCGCCAGCAGCCGTAGCTCCTACAATGAGCAGTTCTTC
CASSRSSYNEQFF
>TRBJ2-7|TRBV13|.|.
TGTGCCAGCAGCCTGGGTCAGGTCTTCTACGAGCAGTACTTC
CASSLGQVFYEQYF
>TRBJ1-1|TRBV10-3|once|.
TGTGCCATCAGTGAAAGGACACTGAACACTGAAGCTTTCTTT
CAISERTLNTEAFF
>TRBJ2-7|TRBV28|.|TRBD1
TGTGCCAGCAGTTTATGGGCAGGGGGTGATTACGAGCAGTACTTC
CASSLWAGGDYEQYF
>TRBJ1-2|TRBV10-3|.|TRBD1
TGTGCCATCAGTTCGGACAGGGGATATGGCTACACCTTC
CAISSDRGYGYTF
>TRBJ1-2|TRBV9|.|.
TGTGCCAGCAGTGACGGTAGCACCCTCTATGGCTACACCTTC
CASSDGSTLYGYTF
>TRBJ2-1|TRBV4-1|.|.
TGCGCCAGCAGCCAAGAACCACTGCCCTACAATGAGCAGTTCTTC
CASSQEPLPYNEQFF
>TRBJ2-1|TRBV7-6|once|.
TGTGCCAGCAGCTACCCTCCCGAGGGGGTATACAATGAGCAGTTCTTC
CASSYPPEGVYNEQFF
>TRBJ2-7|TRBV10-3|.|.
TGTGCCATCAGTGATCGGAATTCCTACGAGCAGTACTTC
CAISDRNSYEQYF
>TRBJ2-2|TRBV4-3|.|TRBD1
TGCGCCAGCAGCCAAGAAGTGACAGGGGGAACCGGGGAGCTGTTTTTT
CASSQEVTGGTGELFF
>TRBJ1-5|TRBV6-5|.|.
TGTGCCAGCAGTAGGGGGGTGGATAAGCCCCAGCATTTT
CASSRGVDKPQHF